This record concerns one T cell receptor beta chain sequence. Its antigen is unknown. Trimming pared 6 bases from V and 0 bases from J, leaving 18 bases between. CDR1 SNHLY and CDR2 FYNNEI come from the germline V gene. The CDR3 spans 16 residues. Only in-frame clones appear in the TCRdb table, and some are missing; sequencing was by immunoSEQ multiplex PCR. The sample holds fewer than 30,000 clones, around 86% seen once. This sample was included in a study of T cell responses to AZD1222 COVID-19 vaccine. Study conclusions and caveats: Spike-spanning, vaccine-associated CD4 TCRs were dominant at 160-218 and 743-854. Among spike-specific TCRs, nearly half reportedly target unmutated variant regions.

The chain is built from TRBV2 and TRBJ2-7; TRBD1 might be the D (6 bases). The sample in question was peripheral blood, obtained 28 days after the second AZD1222 dose. The sequence was obtained from an adult who received the AZD1222 COVID-19 vaccine. This CDR3 reads CASRATTGTSSYEQYF. DNA of the CDR3: TGTGCCAGCAGGGCTACCACCGGGACATCCTCCTACGAGCAGTACTTC.